The subject of this entry is one T cell receptor (beta chain). What it recognizes is unknown. The source of the sample is a study of cytomegalovirus exposure and HLA in healthy donors. Findings of the study overall: Confirmation in vitro established that a few CMV-associated chains were specific for CMV antigens. A later analysis, which compared TCR beta chains of equal frequency, found the HLA-associated ones more clonally expanded.

The V gene's germline CDR1 is SGHRS and CDR2 YFSETQ. The CDR3 spans 15 residues. V was trimmed by 0 bases and J by 7 bases, leaving 11 bases between them. The PCR ran on 60 Vbeta and 13 Jbeta primers. TCRdb's copy holds only in-frame clones and misses some; the assay was immunoSEQ multiplex PCR. The table gives around 50,000 clones; the top ten clones make up approximately 10% of it. The rearrangement joins TRBV5-1 to TRBJ1-6; weak D call: TRBD1 (5 bases). The sequence came from a woman aged 50 to 60 in good health and CMV-seropositive. Sequences were obtained from PBMCs. The CDR3 bases are TGCGCCAGCAGCTTGGCCGGGGGGGAAAATTCACCCCTCCACTTT. Amino acids: CASSLAGGENSPLHF.